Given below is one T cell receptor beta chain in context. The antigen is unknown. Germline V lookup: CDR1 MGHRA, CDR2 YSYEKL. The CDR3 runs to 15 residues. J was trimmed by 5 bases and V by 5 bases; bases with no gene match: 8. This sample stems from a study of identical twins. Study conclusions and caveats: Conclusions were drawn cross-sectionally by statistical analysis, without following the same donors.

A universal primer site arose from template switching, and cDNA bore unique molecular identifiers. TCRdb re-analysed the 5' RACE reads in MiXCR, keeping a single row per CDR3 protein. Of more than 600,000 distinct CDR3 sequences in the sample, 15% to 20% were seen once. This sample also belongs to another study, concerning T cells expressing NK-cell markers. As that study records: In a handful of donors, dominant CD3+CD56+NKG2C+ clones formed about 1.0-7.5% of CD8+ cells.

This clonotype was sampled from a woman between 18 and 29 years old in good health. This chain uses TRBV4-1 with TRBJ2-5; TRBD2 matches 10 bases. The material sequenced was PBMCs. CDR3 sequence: CASSAVAGGGETQYF. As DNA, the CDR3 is TGCGCCAGCAGCGCCGTAGCGGGGGGTGGGGAGACCCAGTACTTC.